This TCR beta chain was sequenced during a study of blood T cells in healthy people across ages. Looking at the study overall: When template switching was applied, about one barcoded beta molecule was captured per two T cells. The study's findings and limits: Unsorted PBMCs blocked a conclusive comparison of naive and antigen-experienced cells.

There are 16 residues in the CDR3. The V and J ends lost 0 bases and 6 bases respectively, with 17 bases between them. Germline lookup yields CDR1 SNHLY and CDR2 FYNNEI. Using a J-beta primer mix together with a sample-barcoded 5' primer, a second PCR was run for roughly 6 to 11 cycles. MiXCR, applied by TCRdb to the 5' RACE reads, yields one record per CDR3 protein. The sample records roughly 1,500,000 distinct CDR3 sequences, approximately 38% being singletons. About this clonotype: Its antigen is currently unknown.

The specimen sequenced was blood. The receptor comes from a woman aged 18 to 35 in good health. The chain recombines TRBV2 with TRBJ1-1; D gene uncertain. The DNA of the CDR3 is TGTGCCAGCAGTGAAGCTGGGCTCTCGATCGGCCCTGAAGCTTTCTTT. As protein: CASSEAGLSIGPEAFF.